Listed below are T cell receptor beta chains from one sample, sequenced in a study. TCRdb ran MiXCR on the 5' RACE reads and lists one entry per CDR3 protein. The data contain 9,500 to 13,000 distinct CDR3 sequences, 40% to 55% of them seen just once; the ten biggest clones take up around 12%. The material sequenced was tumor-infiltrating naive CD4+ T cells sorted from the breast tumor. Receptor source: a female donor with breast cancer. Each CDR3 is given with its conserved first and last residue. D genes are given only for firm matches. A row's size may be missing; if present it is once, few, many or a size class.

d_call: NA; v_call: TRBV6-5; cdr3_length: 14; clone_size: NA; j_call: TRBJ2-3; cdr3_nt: TGTGCCAGCAGCCCGGACTGGAGCACAGATACGCAGTATTTT; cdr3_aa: CASSPDWSTDTQYF
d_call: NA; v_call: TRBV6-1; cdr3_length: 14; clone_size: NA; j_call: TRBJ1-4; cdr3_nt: TGTGCCAGCAGTGAGGACAGAATAAATGAAAAACTGTTTTTT; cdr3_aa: CASSEDRINEKLFF
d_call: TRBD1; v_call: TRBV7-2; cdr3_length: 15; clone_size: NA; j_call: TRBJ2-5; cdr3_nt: TGTGCCAGCAGCTTAAACAGGGGGCTGGGGGAGACCCAGTACTTC; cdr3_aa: CASSLNRGLGETQYF
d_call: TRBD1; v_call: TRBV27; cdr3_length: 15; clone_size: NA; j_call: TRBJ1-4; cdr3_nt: TGTGCCAGCAGCCCAAACAGGGGACGGAATGAAAAACTGTTTTTT; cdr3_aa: CASSPNRGRNEKLFF
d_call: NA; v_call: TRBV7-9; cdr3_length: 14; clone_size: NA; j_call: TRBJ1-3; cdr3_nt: TGTGCCAGCACTGAGGGCCTCTCTGGAAACACCATATATTTT; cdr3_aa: CASTEGLSGNTIYF
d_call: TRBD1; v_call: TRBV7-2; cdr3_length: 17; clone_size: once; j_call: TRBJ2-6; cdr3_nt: TGTGCCAGCAGCCCAGGACAGGGGGGGTCTGGGGCCAACGTCCTGACTTTC; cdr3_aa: CASSPGQGGSGANVLTF
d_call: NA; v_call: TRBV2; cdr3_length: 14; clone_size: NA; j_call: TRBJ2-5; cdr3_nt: TGTGCCAGCAGTGGCGGGCGGTACCAAGAGACCCAGTACTTC; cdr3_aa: CASSGGRYQETQYF
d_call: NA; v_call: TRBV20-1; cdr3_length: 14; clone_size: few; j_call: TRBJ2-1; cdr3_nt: TGCAGTGCTAGAGCGGGGTTCTCCTACAATGAGCAGTTCTTC; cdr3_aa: CSARAGFSYNEQFF
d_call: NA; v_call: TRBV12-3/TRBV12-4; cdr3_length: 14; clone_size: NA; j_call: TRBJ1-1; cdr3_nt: TGTGCCAGCAGTTTTACGGGCATGAACACTGAAGCTTTCTTT; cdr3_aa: CASSFTGMNTEAFF
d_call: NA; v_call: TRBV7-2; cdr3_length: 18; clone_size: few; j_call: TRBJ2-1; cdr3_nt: TGTGCCAGCAGACCAGCGCCACTAGCAGCCTACTCCTACAATGAGCAGTTCTTC; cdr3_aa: CASRPAPLAAYSYNEQFF
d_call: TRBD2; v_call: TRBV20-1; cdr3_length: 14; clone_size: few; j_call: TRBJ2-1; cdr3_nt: TGCAGTGCAAGACTAGCGGGATCGGACAATGAGCAGTTCTTC; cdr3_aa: CSARLAGSDNEQFF
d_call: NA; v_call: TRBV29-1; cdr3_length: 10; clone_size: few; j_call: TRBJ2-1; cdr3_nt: TGCAGCGTTGCCGTGCTTGAGCAGTTCTTC; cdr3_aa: CSVAVLEQFF
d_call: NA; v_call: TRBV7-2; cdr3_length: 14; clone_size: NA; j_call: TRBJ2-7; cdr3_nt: TGTGCCAGCAGAAAGGGGGACTCCTCCTACGAGCAGTACTTC; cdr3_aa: CASRKGDSSYEQYF
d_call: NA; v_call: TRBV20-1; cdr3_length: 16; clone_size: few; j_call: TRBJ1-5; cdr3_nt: TGCAGTGCTAGAGCCCCCCCGACAGCGAACAATCAGCCCCAGCATTTT; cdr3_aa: CSARAPPTANNQPQHF
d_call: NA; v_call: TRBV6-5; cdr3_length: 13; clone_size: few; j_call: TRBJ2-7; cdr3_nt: TGTGCCAGCAGCACGGGACTTTCCTACGAGCAGTACTTC; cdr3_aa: CASSTGLSYEQYF
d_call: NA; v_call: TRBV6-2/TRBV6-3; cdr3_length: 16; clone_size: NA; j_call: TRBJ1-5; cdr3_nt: TGTGCCAGCGGGTATGGGCTCCTCGGGGGCAATCAGCCCCAGCATTTT; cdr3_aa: CASGYGLLGGNQPQHF
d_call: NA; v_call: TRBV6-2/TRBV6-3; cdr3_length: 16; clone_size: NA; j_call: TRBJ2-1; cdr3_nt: TGTGCCAGCAGCCCCCTCGGGTTAAGCTCCTACAATGAGCAGTTCTTC; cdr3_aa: CASSPLGLSSYNEQFF
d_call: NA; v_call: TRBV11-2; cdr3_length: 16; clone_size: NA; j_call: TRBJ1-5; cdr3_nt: TGTGCCAGCAGCTTAGTGGGCAGGGACAGCAATCAGCCCCAGCATTTT; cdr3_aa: CASSLVGRDSNQPQHF
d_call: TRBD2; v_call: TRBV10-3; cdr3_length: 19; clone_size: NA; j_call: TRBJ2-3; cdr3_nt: TGTGCCATCAGTGGGAATTTAGGCGGGAGGGCCTCCTTCACAGATACGCAGTATTTT; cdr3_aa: CAISGNLGGRASFTDTQYF
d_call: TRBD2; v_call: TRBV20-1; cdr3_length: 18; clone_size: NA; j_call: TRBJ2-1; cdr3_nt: TGCAGTGCTAGAGATTACAGTGCTAGCGGGCACTCCTACAATGAGCAGTTCTTC; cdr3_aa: CSARDYSASGHSYNEQFF
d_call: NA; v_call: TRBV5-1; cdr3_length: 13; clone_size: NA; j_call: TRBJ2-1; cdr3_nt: TGCGCCAGCAGCCAGGACGCCGTTGATGAGCAGTTCTTC; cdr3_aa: CASSQDAVDEQFF
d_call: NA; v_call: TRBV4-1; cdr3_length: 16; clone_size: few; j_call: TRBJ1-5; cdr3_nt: TGCGCCAGCAGCCAAGCTGACCTTATTCAATATCAGCCCCAGCATTTT; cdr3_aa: CASSQADLIQYQPQHF
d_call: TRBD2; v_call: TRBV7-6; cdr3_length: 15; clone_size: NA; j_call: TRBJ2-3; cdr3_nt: TGTGCCAGCAGCCCCCGAGTACGGGAGGGGGATACGCAGTATTTT; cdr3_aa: CASSPRVREGDTQYF
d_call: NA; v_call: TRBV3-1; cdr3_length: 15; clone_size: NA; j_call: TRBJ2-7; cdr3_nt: TGTGCCAGCAGCCTTTGGACCGCCAGCTCCTACGAGCGGTACTTC; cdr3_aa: CASSLWTASSYERYF
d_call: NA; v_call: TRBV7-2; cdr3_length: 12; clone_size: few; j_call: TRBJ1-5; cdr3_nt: TGTGCCAGCAGCTTAGCCGATCAGCCCCAGCATTTT; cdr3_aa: CASSLADQPQHF
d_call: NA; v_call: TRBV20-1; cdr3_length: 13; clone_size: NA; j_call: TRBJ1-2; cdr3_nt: TGCAGTGCTAGTCATCGGGGTGACTATGGCTACACCTTC; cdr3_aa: CSASHRGDYGYTF
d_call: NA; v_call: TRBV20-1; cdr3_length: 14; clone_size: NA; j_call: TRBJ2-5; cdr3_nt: TGCAGTGCCCGTTTGGGCCCCACCTTAGGGACCCAGTACTTC; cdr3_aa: CSARLGPTLGTQYF
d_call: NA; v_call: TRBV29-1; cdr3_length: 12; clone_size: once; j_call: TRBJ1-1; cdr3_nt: TGCAGCGCCAGGACGGTGAACACTGAAGCTTTCTTT; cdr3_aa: CSARTVNTEAFF
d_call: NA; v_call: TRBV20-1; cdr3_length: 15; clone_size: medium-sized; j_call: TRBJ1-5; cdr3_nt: TGCAGTGCTAGAGACCGACGAGGGGGGGGTCAGCCCCAGCATTTT; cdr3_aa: CSARDRRGGGQPQHF